This TCR beta chain was sequenced in a study of persistence of HIV-infected CD4 T cells. Overlapping HIV-1 Gag 15-mer peptides at 1 ug per peptide per mL were used. Sorting of responding CD4+ T cells relied on upregulated CD40 ligand together with CD69. PBMCs were depleted of CD8+ T cells before stimulation. This was the immunoSEQ version 4 assay in survey mode. Each sample used up to roughly 1 ug genomic DNA diluted to roughly 10 ng/uL. Using immunoSEQ multiplex PCR, the repertoire was profiled, and TCRdb retains in-frame clones only, with some absent. This table has some 13,000 clones, about 60% appearing once. Study results and limitations: CMV- and Gag-responding cells had lower TCRbeta richness than CD3/CD28-responding cells.

This CDR3 region has 15 residues. J was trimmed by 6 bases and V by 5 bases; bases with no gene match: 9. Germline V lookup: CDR1 MNHEY, CDR2 SVGAGI. A word on this clone: Its antigen is not known.

J is TRBJ1-1 and V is TRBV6-5; 10 positions agree with TRBD1. The sample here was CD4+ T cells sorted from PBMCs after roughly 18-hour stimulation, taken from a patient who received antiretroviral therapy. The TCR originated in an adult man with HIV who was CMV-seropositive. The CDR3 reads CASSNWDRGASEAFF. In nucleotides, the CDR3 is TGTGCCAGCAGTAACTGGGACAGGGGCGCGTCTGAAGCTTTCTTT.